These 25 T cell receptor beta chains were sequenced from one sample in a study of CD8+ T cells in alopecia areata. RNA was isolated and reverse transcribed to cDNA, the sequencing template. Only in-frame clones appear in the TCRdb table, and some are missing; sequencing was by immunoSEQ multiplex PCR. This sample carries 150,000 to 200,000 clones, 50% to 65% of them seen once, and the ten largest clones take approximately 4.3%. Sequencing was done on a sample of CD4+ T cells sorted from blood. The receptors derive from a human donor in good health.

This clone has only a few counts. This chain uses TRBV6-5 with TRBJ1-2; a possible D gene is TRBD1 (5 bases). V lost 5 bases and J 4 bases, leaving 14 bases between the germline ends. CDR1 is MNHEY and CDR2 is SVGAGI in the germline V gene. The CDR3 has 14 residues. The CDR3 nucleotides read TGTGCCAGCAGTCTCCGGGGACCGGGCTATGGCTACACCTTC. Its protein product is CASSLRGPGYGYTF.

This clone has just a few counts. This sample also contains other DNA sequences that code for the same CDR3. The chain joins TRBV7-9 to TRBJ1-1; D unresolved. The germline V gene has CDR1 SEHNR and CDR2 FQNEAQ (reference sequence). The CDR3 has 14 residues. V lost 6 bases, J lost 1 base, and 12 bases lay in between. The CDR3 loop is CASSSGRSNTEAFF. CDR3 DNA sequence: TGTGCCAGCAGTTCAGGACGGTCGAACACTGAAGCTTTCTTT.

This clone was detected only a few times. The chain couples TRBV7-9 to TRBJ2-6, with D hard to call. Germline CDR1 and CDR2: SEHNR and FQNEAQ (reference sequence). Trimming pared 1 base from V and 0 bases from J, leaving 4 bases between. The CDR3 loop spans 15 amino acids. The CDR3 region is CASSLVASGANVLTF. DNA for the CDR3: TGTGCCAGCAGCTTAGTGGCCTCTGGGGCCAACGTCCTGACTTTC.

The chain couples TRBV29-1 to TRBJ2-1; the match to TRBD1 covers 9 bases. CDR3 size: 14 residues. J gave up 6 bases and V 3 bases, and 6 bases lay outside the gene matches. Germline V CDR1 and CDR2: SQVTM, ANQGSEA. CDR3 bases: TGCAGCGTTGAGGGGACAGGGATCGCCAATGAGCAGTTCTTC. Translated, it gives CSVEGTGIANEQFF.

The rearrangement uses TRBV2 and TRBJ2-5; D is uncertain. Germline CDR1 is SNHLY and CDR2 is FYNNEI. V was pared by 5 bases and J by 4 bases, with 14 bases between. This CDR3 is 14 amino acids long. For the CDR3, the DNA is TGTGCCAGCAGTCAACCGGGCAGACCAGAGACCCAGTACTTC. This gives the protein CASSQPGRPETQYF. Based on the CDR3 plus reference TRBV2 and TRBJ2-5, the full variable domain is EPEVTQTPSHQVTQMGQEVILRCVPISNHLYFYWYRQILGQKVEFLVSFYNNEISEKSEIFDDQFSVERPDGSNFTLKIRSTKLEDSAMYFCASSQPGRPETQYFGPGTRLLVL.

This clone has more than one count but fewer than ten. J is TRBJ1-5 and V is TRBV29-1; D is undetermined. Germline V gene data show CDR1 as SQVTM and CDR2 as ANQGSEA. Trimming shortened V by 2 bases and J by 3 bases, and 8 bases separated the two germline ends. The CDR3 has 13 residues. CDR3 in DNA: TGCAGCGTTGAATCCACCAACAATCAGCCCCAGCATTTT. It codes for CSVESTNNQPQHF.

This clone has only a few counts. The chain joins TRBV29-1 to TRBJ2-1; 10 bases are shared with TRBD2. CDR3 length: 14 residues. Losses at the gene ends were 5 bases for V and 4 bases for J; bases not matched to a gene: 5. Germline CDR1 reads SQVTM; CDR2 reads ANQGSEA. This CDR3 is CSVKRTSGYNEQFF. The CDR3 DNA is TGCAGCGTTAAAAGGACTAGCGGATACAATGAGCAGTTCTTC.

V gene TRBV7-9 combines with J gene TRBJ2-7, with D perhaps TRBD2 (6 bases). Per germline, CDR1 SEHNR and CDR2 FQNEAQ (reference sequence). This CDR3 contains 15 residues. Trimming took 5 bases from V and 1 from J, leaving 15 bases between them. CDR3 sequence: CASSPRVRGSYEQYF. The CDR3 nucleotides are TGTGCCAGCAGCCCCCGAGTCCGGGGGTCCTACGAGCAGTACTTC.

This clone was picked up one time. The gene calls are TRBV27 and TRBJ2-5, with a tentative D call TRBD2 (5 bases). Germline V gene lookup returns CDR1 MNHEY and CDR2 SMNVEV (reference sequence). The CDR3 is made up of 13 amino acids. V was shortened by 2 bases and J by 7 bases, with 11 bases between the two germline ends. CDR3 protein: CASSLDGMGTQYF. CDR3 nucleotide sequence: TGTGCCAGCAGTTTAGACGGGATGGGGACCCAGTACTTC.

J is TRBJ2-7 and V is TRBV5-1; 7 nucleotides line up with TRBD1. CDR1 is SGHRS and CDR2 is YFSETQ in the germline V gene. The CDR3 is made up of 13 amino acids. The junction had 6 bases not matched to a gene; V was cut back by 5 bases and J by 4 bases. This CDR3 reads CASRRDRVYEQYF. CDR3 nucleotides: TGCGCCAGCAGGCGCGACAGGGTATACGAGCAGTACTTC.

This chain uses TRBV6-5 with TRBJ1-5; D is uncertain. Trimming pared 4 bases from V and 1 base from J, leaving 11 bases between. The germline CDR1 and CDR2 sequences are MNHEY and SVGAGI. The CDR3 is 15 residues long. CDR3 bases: TGTGCCAGCAGTTTCAAACCGACAAGCAATCAGCCCCAGCATTTT. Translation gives CASSFKPTSNQPQHF.

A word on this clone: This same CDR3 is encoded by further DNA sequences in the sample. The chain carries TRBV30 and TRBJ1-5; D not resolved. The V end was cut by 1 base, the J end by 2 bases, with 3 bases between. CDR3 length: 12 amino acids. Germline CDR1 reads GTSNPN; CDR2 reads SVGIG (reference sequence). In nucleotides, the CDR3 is TGTGCCTGGAGTGGAGGCAATCAGCCCCAGCATTTT. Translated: CAWSGGNQPQHF.

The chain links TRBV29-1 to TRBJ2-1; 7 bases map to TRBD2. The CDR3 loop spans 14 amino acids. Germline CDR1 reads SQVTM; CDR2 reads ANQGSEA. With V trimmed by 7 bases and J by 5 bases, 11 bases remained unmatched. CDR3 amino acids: CSGILANKDNEQFF. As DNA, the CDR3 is TGCAGCGGGATACTAGCGAACAAGGACAATGAGCAGTTCTTC.

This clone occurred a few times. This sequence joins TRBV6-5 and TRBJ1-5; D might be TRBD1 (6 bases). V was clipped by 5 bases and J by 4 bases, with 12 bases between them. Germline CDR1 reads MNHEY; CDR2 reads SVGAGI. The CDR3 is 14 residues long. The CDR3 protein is CASSQQGGNQPQHF. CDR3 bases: TGTGCCAGCAGTCAACAGGGAGGTAATCAGCCCCAGCATTTT.

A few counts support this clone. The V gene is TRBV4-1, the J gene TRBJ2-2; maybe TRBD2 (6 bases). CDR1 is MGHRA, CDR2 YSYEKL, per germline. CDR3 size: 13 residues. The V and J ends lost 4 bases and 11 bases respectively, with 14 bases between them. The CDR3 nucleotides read TGCGCCAGCAGCCGCCAAGAGGGAGGAGAGCTGTTTTTT. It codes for CASSRQEGGELFF.

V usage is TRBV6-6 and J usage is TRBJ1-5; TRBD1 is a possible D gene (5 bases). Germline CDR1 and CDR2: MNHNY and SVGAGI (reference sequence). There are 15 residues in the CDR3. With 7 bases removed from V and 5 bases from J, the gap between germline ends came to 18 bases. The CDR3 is CASTHRTLNDQPQHF. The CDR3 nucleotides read TGTGCCAGCACCCACCGGACACTGAATGATCAGCCCCAGCATTTT.

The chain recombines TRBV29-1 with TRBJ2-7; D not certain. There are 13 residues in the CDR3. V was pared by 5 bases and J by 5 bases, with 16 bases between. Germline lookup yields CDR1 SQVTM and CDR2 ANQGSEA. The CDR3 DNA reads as TGCAGCGTTATCCGGCCTTATCGGAACGAGCAGTACTTC. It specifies CSVIRPYRNEQYF.

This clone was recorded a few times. This CDR3 is CSVPSGSGNTQYF. In DNA form, the CDR3 reads TGCAGCGTCCCGAGCGGGAGTGGGAATACGCAGTATTTT. The chain carries TRBV29-1 and TRBJ2-3; 8 bases line up with TRBD2. Germline trimming cut 6 bases from V and 7 bases from J; bases unmatched to any gene: 9. Germline V CDR1 and CDR2: SQVTM, ANQGSEA. The CDR3 is 13 amino acids.

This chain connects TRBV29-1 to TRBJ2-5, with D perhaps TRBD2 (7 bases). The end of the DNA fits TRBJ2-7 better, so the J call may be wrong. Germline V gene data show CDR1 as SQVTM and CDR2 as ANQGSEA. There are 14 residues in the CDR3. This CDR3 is CSVEDPGGRYEQYF. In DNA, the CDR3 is TGCAGCGTTGAAGATCCCGGGGGGCGATACGAGCAGTACTTC.

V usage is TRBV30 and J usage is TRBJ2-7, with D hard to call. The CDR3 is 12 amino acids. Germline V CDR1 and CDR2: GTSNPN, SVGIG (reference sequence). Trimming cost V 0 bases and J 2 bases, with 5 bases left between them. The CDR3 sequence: CAWSVRAYEQYF. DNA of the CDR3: TGTGCCTGGAGTGTAAGGGCCTACGAGCAGTACTTC. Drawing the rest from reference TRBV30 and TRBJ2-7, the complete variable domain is SQTIHQWPATLVQPVGSPLSLECTVEGTSNPNLYWYRQAAGRGLQLLFYSVGIGQISSEVPQNLSASRPQDRQFILSSKKLLLSDSGFYLCAWSVRAYEQYFGPGTRLTVT.

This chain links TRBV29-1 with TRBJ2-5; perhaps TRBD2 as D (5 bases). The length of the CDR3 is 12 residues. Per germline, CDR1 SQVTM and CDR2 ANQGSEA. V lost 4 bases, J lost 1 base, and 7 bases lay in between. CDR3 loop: CSVAGIQETQYF. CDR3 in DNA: TGCAGCGTTGCGGGGATCCAAGAGACCCAGTACTTC.

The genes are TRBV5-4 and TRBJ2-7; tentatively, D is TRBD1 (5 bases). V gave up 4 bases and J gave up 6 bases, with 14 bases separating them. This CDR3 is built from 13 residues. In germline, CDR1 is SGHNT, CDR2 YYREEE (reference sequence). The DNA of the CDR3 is TGTGCCAGCAGCAATGACAGTCTCCGCGAGCAGTACTTC. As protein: CASSNDSLREQYF.

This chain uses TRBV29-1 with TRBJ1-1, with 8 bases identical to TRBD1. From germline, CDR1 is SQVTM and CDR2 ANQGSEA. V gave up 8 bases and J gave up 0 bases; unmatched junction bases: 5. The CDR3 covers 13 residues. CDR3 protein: CSLQGALNTEAFF. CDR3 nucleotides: TGCAGCCTTCAGGGGGCTTTGAACACTGAAGCTTTCTTT.

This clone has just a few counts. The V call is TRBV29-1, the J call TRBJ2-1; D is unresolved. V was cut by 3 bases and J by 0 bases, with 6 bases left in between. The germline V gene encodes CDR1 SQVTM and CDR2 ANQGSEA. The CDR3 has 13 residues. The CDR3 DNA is TGCAGCGTTGATACGGACTCCTACAATGAGCAGTTCTTC. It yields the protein CSVDTDSYNEQFF.

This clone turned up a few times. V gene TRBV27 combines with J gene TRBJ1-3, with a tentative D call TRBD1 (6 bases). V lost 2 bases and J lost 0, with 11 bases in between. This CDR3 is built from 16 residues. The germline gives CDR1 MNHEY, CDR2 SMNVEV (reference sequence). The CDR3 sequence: CASSLTGHLSGNTIYF. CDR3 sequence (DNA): TGTGCCAGCAGTTTAACAGGGCATCTCTCTGGAAACACCATATATTTT.